A single sample is the source of the 18 T cell receptor beta chains below, sequenced in a study of cytomegalovirus exposure and HLA in healthy donors. Researchers ran the PCR with 60 Vbeta and 13 Jbeta primers. Produced via immunoSEQ multiplex PCR; TCRdb's table is partial and in-frame only. The sample carries around 120,000 clones, around 69% recorded once. The sample was PBMCs. All receptors derive from a human donor in good health.

The chain uses TRBV10-3 and TRBJ2-3, with 8 bases identical to TRBD1. Unmatched junction bases numbered 6, after V lost 9 bases and J lost 4 bases. Germline CDR1 and CDR2: ENHRY and SYGVKD. This CDR3 is 13 amino acids long. CDR3 in DNA: TGTGCCATTTCCGAGGACAGGGCAGATACGCAGTATTTT. Translating gives CAISEDRADTQYF.

This chain uses TRBV6-5 with TRBJ2-4, with 7 bases aligning to TRBD2. Germline V CDR1 and CDR2: MNHEY, SVGAGI. V lost 5 bases to trimming and J lost 5 bases; unmatched junction nucleotides: 9. CDR3 length: 15 amino acids. The CDR3 DNA follows: TGTGCCAGCAGTCGGTGGGGGAGGGGCCAAAACATTCAGTACTTC. This translates into CASSRWGRGQNIQYF.

The rearrangement joins TRBV10-3 to TRBJ2-1; D might be TRBD1 (6 bases). Trimming took off 3 bases at V and 6 bases at J, with 18 bases between the two ends. From germline, CDR1 is ENHRY and CDR2 SYGVKD. There are 16 residues in the CDR3. The CDR3 here is CAISDTRQALSNEQFF. CDR3 bases: TGTGCCATCAGTGATACCCGACAGGCCCTATCCAATGAGCAGTTCTTC.

This chain links TRBV7-2 with TRBJ2-2; 8 bases map to TRBD1. The junction had 15 bases not matched to a gene; V was cut back by 2 bases and J by 4 bases. Germline V gene lookup returns CDR1 SGHTA and CDR2 FQGNSA. This CDR3 contains 19 residues. CDR3 amino acids: CASSLQPFRQGISTGELFF. In nucleotides, the CDR3 is TGTGCCAGCAGCTTACAACCTTTTCGACAGGGGATTAGCACCGGGGAGCTGTTTTTT. Full variable domain (outside the CDR3, taken from reference TRBV7-2 and TRBJ2-2): GAGVSQSPSNKVTEKGKDVELRCDPISGHTALYWYRQSLGQGLEFLIYFQGNSAPDKSGLPSDRFSAERTGGSVSTLTIQRTQQEDSAVYLCASSLQPFRQGISTGELFFGEGSRLTVL.

The V gene is TRBV9, the J gene TRBJ2-7; 11 bases match TRBD2. The CDR3 has 14 amino acids. Germline-derived CDR1 and CDR2 are SGDLS and YYNGEE. V lost 5 bases and J lost 2; bases outside the gene matches: 3. The CDR3 sequence: CASSSSGGPYEQYF. The CDR3 bases are TGTGCCAGCAGTTCTAGCGGGGGGCCCTACGAGCAGTACTTC. The whole variable domain, filled in from reference TRBV9 and TRBJ2-7, reads DSGVTQTPKHLITATGQRVTLRCSPRSGDLSVYWYQQSLDQGLQFLIQYYNGEERAKGNILERFSAQQFPDLHSELNLSSLELGDSALYFCASSSSGGPYEQYFGPGTRLTVT.

The rearrangement uses TRBV4-2 and TRBJ2-7, with a weak D call TRBD2 (6 bases). The CDR3 is made up of 16 amino acids. Trimming left V 1 base short and J 4 bases short, with 17 bases between. CDR1 and CDR2 from the germline V gene are LGHNA and YNFKEQ. The DNA of the CDR3 is TGTGCCAGCAGCCAAGTGTGGCGGGGAAACCCGTACGAGCAGTACTTC. Residues: CASSQVWRGNPYEQYF.

The chain has TRBV18 and TRBJ2-6, with a weak D call TRBD2 (5 bases). The germline CDR1 and CDR2 sequences are KGHSH and LQKENI. The V end was cut by 1 base, the J end by 0 bases, with 10 bases between. This CDR3 is 17 amino acids long. The DNA of the CDR3 is TGTGCCAGCTCACCACAGGGAGTGAACTCTGGGGCCAACGTCCTGACTTTC. Translating it yields CASSPQGVNSGANVLTF.

This rearrangement joins TRBV19 to TRBJ2-3, with 7 positions matching TRBD1. The CDR3 length is 15 residues. In germline, CDR1 is LNHDA, CDR2 SQIVND (reference sequence). V was pared by 6 bases and J by 1 base, with 7 bases of the junction left unmatched. Written as DNA, the CDR3 is TGTGCCAGTAGGCGACAGGGATACCGCACAGATACGCAGTATTTT. The encoded protein is CASRRQGYRTDTQYF.

This clone was found once. The V call is TRBV27, the J call TRBJ2-1; tentatively, D is TRBD1 (6 bases). CDR3 size: 16 residues. V was pared by 6 bases and J by 2 bases, with 17 bases between. Germline values: CDR1 MNHEY, CDR2 SMNVEV (reference sequence). CDR3: CASSWDMRPPYNEQFF. DNA of the CDR3: TGTGCCAGCAGCTGGGACATGCGGCCTCCCTACAATGAGCAGTTCTTC.

The genes are TRBV28 and TRBJ2-7; D possibly corresponds to TRBD2 (6 bases). V lost 6 bases and J lost 2, with 14 bases in between. The CDR3 totals 14 residues. CDR1 is MDHEN, CDR2 SYDVKM, per germline. CDR3 DNA: TGTGCCAGCAGGCTCTTCGGGAGAACCTACGAGCAGTACTTC. Its protein product is CASRLFGRTYEQYF.

The V gene is TRBV5-1, the J gene TRBJ2-5; 7 positions agree with TRBD2. V lost 5 bases to trimming and J lost 1 base; unmatched junction nucleotides: 8. The CDR3 is 15 residues long. The germline V gene encodes CDR1 SGHRS and CDR2 YFSETQ. The CDR3 DNA is TGCGCCAGCAGTCGTGCGGGGGACCCCCAAGAGACCCAGTACTTC. Translated: CASSRAGDPQETQYF.

This rearrangement joins TRBV11-2 to TRBJ2-5; TRBD1 is a possible D gene (7 bases). The CDR3 contains 14 residues. Trimming took 5 bases from V and 4 from J, leaving 14 bases between them. Germline-derived CDR1 and CDR2 are SGHAT and FQNNGV. The CDR3 coding sequence is TGTGCCAGCAGCCGCGGGACAGTGAGAGAGACCCAGTACTTC. Encoded protein: CASSRGTVRETQYF.

V and J are TRBV5-5 and TRBJ1-1; the match to TRBD1 covers 7 bases. The CDR3 is made up of 14 amino acids. The germline CDR1 and CDR2 sequences are SGHKS and YYEKEE (reference sequence). Trimming removed 4 bases from V and 8 bases from J; junction bases left unmatched: 11. The CDR3 DNA reads TGTGCCAGCAGCCCACCGGGACAGTTTCGAGAAGCTTTCTTT. Its protein is CASSPPGQFREAFF.

V is TRBV9 and J is TRBJ2-1; TRBD1 matches 9 bases. CDR1 and CDR2 (germline): SGDLS, YYNGEE. Trimming cost V 3 bases and J 0 bases; bases outside gene matches: 7. CDR3 length equals 17 residues. CDR3 in amino acids: CASSDPDRGTSYNEQFF. The CDR3 DNA follows: TGTGCCAGCAGCGACCCGGACAGGGGTACCTCCTACAATGAGCAGTTCTTC.

The chain carries TRBV19 and TRBJ1-2; 7 nucleotides match TRBD1. With 5 bases clipped from V and 4 bases from J, the junction kept 10 bases outside the gene matches. The CDR3 is 15 amino acids. Germline V lookup: CDR1 LNHDA, CDR2 SQIVND (reference sequence). The CDR3 coding sequence is TGTGCCAGTAGTGCAACGGGACAGCCCTTCTATGGCTACACCTTC. It codes for CASSATGQPFYGYTF.

The V gene is TRBV28, the J gene TRBJ2-3, with D possibly being TRBD2 (6 bases). V dropped 8 bases and J dropped 5 bases, with 23 bases sitting between them. Germline CDR1 reads MDHEN; CDR2 reads SYDVKM. The CDR3 is 16 residues long. The CDR3 DNA reads TGTGCCAGCGGGAGCCCCCAGCCGCGGGAAGGAGATACGCAGTATTTT. Translation gives CASGSPQPREGDTQYF.

The chain combines TRBV28 with TRBJ1-2, with TRBD1 as a possible D gene (5 bases). Germline CDR1 MDHEN, CDR2 SYDVKM. This CDR3 is 14 amino acids long. V lost 1 base to trimming and J lost 5 bases, with 11 bases between them. This CDR3 reads CASSLYAGGYGYTF. The DNA of the CDR3 is TGTGCCAGCAGTTTATACGCCGGGGGTTATGGCTACACCTTC.

V and J are TRBV5-1 and TRBJ1-2, with a possible D match to TRBD1 (5 bases). Germline-derived CDR1 and CDR2 are SGHRS and YFSETQ. The CDR3 consists of 16 residues. V shed 3 bases and J shed 4 bases, with 19 bases lying between them. The CDR3 region has the DNA TGCGCCAGCAGCTCCGATGGGACTCCCAGGTTCTATGGCTACACCTTC. Translating gives CASSSDGTPRFYGYTF.